The 9 T cell receptor beta chains listed next were all sequenced from one sample in a study of PD-1 blockade in mismatch repair-deficient tumors (dated by TCRdb to the late 2010s). The method was the immunoSEQ multiplex PCR assay. What TCRdb holds here is the immuneACCESS table cut down to in-frame rearrangements. Part of the clones is not present; checked against another copy, under half of the missing clones reflect an unresolved V gene, and the others are unexplained. The sample table holds some 120,000 clones, of which more than 85% were seen once. 13% of the sample belongs to the ten largest clones. The source material was peripheral blood, sampled 44 weeks after starting pembrolizumab. These receptors originate from an adult with mismatch repair-deficient cancer.

This clone was recorded a few times. The chain has TRBV6-5 and TRBJ1-1; 11 bases align to TRBD1. The trim removed 6 bases at V and 11 bases at J, leaving 8 bases unmatched. Per the germline V gene, CDR1 is MNHEY and CDR2 is SVGAGI. The CDR3 contains 13 residues. As DNA, the CDR3 is TGTGCCAGCAGCGAGGACAGGGGGCGACATGCTTTCTTT. Translating it yields CASSEDRGRHAFF.

The chain employs TRBV7-9 and TRBJ1-2; TRBD1 agrees at 8 bases. CDR3 length equals 14 residues. Trimming cost V 6 bases and J 4 bases; bases outside gene matches: 7. Germline V gives CDR1 SEHNR, CDR2 FQNEAQ (reference sequence). DNA for the CDR3: TGTGCCAGCAGGACTGGGACAGGTGCCTATGGCTACACCTTC. It translates to CASRTGTGAYGYTF.

The chain carries TRBV29-1 and TRBJ2-5, with D unresolved. Germline V lookup: CDR1 SQVTM, CDR2 ANQGSEA. This CDR3 has 11 residues. V was clipped by 4 bases and J by 9 bases, with 12 bases between them. The chain's CDR3 is CSVVRKGPQYF. CDR3 sequence (DNA): TGCAGCGTTGTTAGGAAAGGTCCCCAGTACTTC.

The V and J genes are TRBV23-1 and TRBJ1-5, with D perhaps TRBD1 (6 bases). TRBV23-1 falls under the ORF class, with uncertain function. V lost 11 bases, J lost 2 bases, and 16 bases lay in between. The CDR3 extends over 14 amino acids. CDR3 DNA: TGCGCCCCCGAGGGGGGCTCGGGCAATCAGCCCCAGCATTTT. Encoded protein: CAPEGGSGNQPQHF.

The V call is TRBV6-1, the J call TRBJ2-5; TRBD1 or TRBD2 may be the D gene (5 bases each). V was shortened by 3 bases and J by 3 bases, with 17 bases between the two germline ends. Germline lookup yields CDR1 MNHNS and CDR2 SASEGT. This CDR3 has 16 residues. This chain's CDR3 is CASSDTVRDEKETQYF. DNA of the CDR3: TGTGCCAGCAGTGATACGGTCCGGGACGAAAAAGAGACCCAGTACTTC.

V usage is TRBV9 and J usage is TRBJ2-4, with a weak D call TRBD2 (5 bases). V shed 3 bases and J shed 3 bases, with 10 bases lying between them. CDR1 SGDLS and CDR2 YYNGEE come from the germline V gene. The CDR3 covers 14 residues. CDR3 bases: TGTGCCAGCAGCGCCGGGATATACAAAAACATTCAGTACTTC. Translated: CASSAGIYKNIQYF.

V is TRBV15 and J is TRBJ2-7; 9 nucleotides agree with TRBD2. In germline, CDR1 is LNHNV, CDR2 YYDKDF (reference sequence). The CDR3 is 13 amino acids. V trimming: 3 bases; J trimming: 7 bases; junction bases outside the gene matches: 4. The CDR3 region has the DNA TGTGCCACCAGCAGGATCCTAGCGGGAGAGCAGTACTTC. Translation gives CATSRILAGEQYF.

This chain uses TRBV13 with TRBJ2-2; TRBD1 is a possible D gene (6 bases). Germline CDR1 and CDR2: PRHDT and FYEKMQ (reference sequence). The CDR3 covers 16 residues. The V end was cut by 0 bases, the J end by 1 base, with 9 bases between. CDR3 amino acids: CASSLGSRGNTGELFF. The CDR3 DNA reads TGTGCCAGCAGCTTAGGGAGCAGGGGGAACACCGGGGAGCTGTTTTTT.

This chain connects TRBV28 to TRBJ2-1; TRBD2 matches at 9 bases. This CDR3 contains 18 residues. From germline, CDR1 is MDHEN and CDR2 SYDVKM. V shed 1 base, J shed 5 bases, and the junction held 12 bases outside the gene matches. The DNA for the CDR3 is TGTGCCAGCAGTTTATTTACACACGGGACTAGCACCCACAATGAGCAGTTCTTC. Protein product: CASSLFTHGTSTHNEQFF.